The 32 T cell receptor beta chains below come from one sample, sequenced in a study of cytomegalovirus exposure and HLA in healthy donors. PCR primers comprised 60 Vbeta and 13 Jbeta primers. TCRdb's table, derived via immunoSEQ multiplex PCR, lists solely in-frame clones and lacks some. In the table there are roughly 140,000 clones, around four fifths of which are singletons. The sample taken for sequencing was PBMCs. The receptors shown here come from a woman aged 55-70 years in good health and CMV-seropositive.

This clone has more than one count but fewer than ten. This CDR3 is CAWSQGLETQYF. Here the CDR3 DNA reads TGTGCCTGGTCACAGGGCCTCGAGACCCAGTACTTC. The chain carries TRBV30 and TRBJ2-5; possible D gene TRBD1, 6 bases. V was clipped by 5 bases and J by 5 bases, with 12 bases between them. The CDR3 runs 12 residues. Germline CDR1 reads GTSNPN; CDR2 reads SVGIG (reference sequence).

The CDR3 DNA sequence: TGCGCCAGCAGCTACTTCGACAGTAGCTCCTACAATGAGCAGTTCTTC. Translating it yields CASSYFDSSSYNEQFF. The chain links TRBV5-1 to TRBJ2-1, with D tentatively TRBD1 (5 bases). V gave up 3 bases and J gave up 0 bases, with 13 bases separating them. This CDR3 has 16 amino acids. Germline CDR1 and CDR2: SGHRS and YFSETQ.

This clone appeared a few times. J is TRBJ2-6 and V is TRBV21-1; the table names TRBD1, a call not compared with the DNA. TRBV21-1 is shown as a pseudogene. The CDR3 extends over 18 amino acids. The chain's CDR3 is CASSNKYCTDSGANVLTF. As DNA, the CDR3 is TGTGCCAGCAGCAATAAGTACTGTACAGACTCTGGGGCCAACGTCCTGACTTTC.

Concerning this clone: At one boundary the junction diverges from the germline segment, which might be a read error. The gene calls are TRBV28 and TRBJ1-1, with 7 bases lining up with TRBD1. Germline V gives CDR1 MDHEN, CDR2 SYDVKM. This CDR3 has 17 amino acids. In DNA, the CDR3 is TGTGCCAGCAGTCGGCTGACAGGGAGTTTGGCGAACGCTGAAGCTTTCTTT. Amino acid sequence: CASSRLTGSLANAEAFF. The entire variable domain, with the rest obtained from reference TRBV28 and TRBJ1-1, is as follows: DVKVTQSSRYLVKRTGEKVFLECVQDMDHENMFWYRQDPGLGLRLIYFSYDVKMKEKGDIPEGYSVSREKKERFSLILESASTNQTSMYLCASSRLTGSLANAEAFFGQGTRLTVV.

This chain links TRBV30 with TRBJ2-1; unclear D gene. V shed 3 bases and J shed 4 bases, with 13 bases lying between them. The CDR3 length is 14 residues. Germline CDR1 reads GTSNPN; CDR2 reads SVGIG (reference sequence). This CDR3 reads CAWSYTLLYNEQFF. DNA of the CDR3: TGTGCCTGGAGCTATACTCTATTGTACAATGAGCAGTTCTTC.

The chain employs TRBV11-3 and TRBJ2-3, with TRBD2 as a possible D gene (6 bases). This CDR3 spans 14 amino acids. V shed 5 bases and J shed 2 bases, with 11 bases lying between them. The germline gives CDR1 SGHNT, CDR2 YENEEA. Here the CDR3 DNA reads TGTGCCAGCAGCCCTAGGAGGGTCACAGATACGCAGTATTTT. Translating it yields CASSPRRVTDTQYF.

The genes are TRBV30 and TRBJ2-2; tentative D call: TRBD2 (5 bases). The CDR3 is 13 amino acids. Per the germline V gene, CDR1 is GTSNPN and CDR2 is SVGIG (reference sequence). V was pared by 5 bases and J by 3 bases, with 10 bases between. This CDR3 is CAWSSADTGELFF. CDR3 nucleotide sequence: TGTGCCTGGTCATCAGCGGACACCGGGGAGCTGTTTTTT.

This clone is a singleton in its sample. The chain carries TRBV4-1 and TRBJ2-3; maybe TRBD2 (5 bases). V shed 0 bases and J shed 11 bases, with 18 bases lying between them. Germline-derived CDR1 and CDR2 are MGHRA and YSYEKL. This CDR3 has 15 residues. The CDR3 loop reads CASSQDWLGSAEQYF. As DNA, the CDR3 is TGCGCCAGCAGCCAAGATTGGTTGGGGAGCGCGGAGCAGTATTTT.

The chain links TRBV29-1 to TRBJ2-7; TRBD1 agrees at 8 bases. Losses at the gene ends were 2 bases for V and 5 bases for J; bases not matched to a gene: 8. CDR1 SQVTM and CDR2 ANQGSEA come from the germline V gene. This CDR3 spans 14 amino acids. The CDR3: CSVESAGGFDEQYF. In DNA form, the CDR3 reads TGCAGCGTTGAATCGGCAGGGGGCTTCGACGAGCAGTACTTC.

This sequence joins TRBV5-4 and TRBJ2-4, with D possibly being TRBD1 (6 bases). The CDR3 runs 16 residues. CDR1 and CDR2 from the germline V gene are SGHNT and YYREEE (reference sequence). V lost 4 bases and J 3 bases, leaving 17 bases between the germline ends. The CDR3 DNA reads as TGTGCCAGCAGCCATAAACAGGGTAATAGCAAAAACATTCAGTACTTC. Encoded protein: CASSHKQGNSKNIQYF.

This chain connects TRBV5-6 to TRBJ2-2; 9 bases agree with TRBD2. The V segment lost 4 bases and the J segment 3 bases; nucleotides outside the gene matches: 4. The CDR3 consists of 15 residues. Germline-derived CDR1 and CDR2 are SGHDT and YYEEEE. The CDR3 DNA reads as TGTGCCAGCAGCCCCACTAGCGGGTACACCGGGGAGCTGTTTTTT. Translated: CASSPTSGYTGELFF.

The chain recombines TRBV25-1 with TRBJ1-1; 8 bases map to TRBD1. The junction had 5 bases not matched to a gene; V was cut back by 3 bases and J by 8 bases. The CDR3 is 13 residues long. Germline V gene lookup returns CDR1 MGHDK and CDR2 SYGVNS. The DNA of the CDR3 is TGTGCCAGCAGTGACCGGACAGGGCCCGAAGCTTTCTTT. Translated, it gives CASSDRTGPEAFF. Using reference TRBV25-1 and TRBJ1-1 for the parts outside the CDR3, the full variable domain is EADIYQTPRYLVIGTGKKITLECSQTMGHDKMYWYQQDPGMELHLIHYSYGVNSTEKGDLSSESTVSRIRTEHFPLTLESARPSHTSQYLCASSDRTGPEAFFGQGTRLTVV.

The CDR3: CASSVRGAGANVLTF. The CDR3 nucleotides are TGTGCCAGCAGCGTCAGGGGTGCTGGGGCCAACGTCCTGACTTTC. This chain connects TRBV7-2 to TRBJ2-6; weak D call: TRBD1 (6 bases). This CDR3 spans 15 amino acids. V dropped 5 bases and J dropped 2 bases, with 10 bases sitting between them. Looked up from germline, CDR1 is SGHTA and CDR2 is FQGNSA. Using reference TRBV7-2 and TRBJ2-6 for the parts outside the CDR3, the full variable domain is GAGVSQSPSNKVTEKGKDVELRCDPISGHTALYWYRQSLGQGLEFLIYFQGNSAPDKSGLPSDRFSAERTGGSVSTLTIQRTQQEDSAVYLCASSVRGAGANVLTFGAGSRLTVL.

V is TRBV28 and J is TRBJ1-1, with D perhaps matching TRBD1 (5 bases). V lost 5 bases to trimming and J lost 4 bases, with 8 bases between them. This CDR3 has 12 amino acids. CDR1 and CDR2 from the germline V gene are MDHEN and SYDVKM. The CDR3 bases are TGTGCCAGCAGTCCCAGGGTCACTGAAGCTTTCTTT. Residues: CASSPRVTEAFF.

This clone was detected only a few times. CDR3 region: CASSETPRQGNEQYF. The CDR3 DNA reads TGTGCCAGCAGTGAAACCCCCCGACAGGGGAACGAGCAGTACTTC. The chain joins TRBV6-1 to TRBJ2-7; 8 bases match TRBD1. CDR1 and CDR2 (germline): MNHNS, SASEGT. This CDR3 is built from 15 residues. The V gene end was trimmed by 2 bases and the J gene end by 5 bases; junction bases not matched to a gene: 8.

The table lists this clone with a count of one. The junction differs from germline at one of its ends, possibly a read error. The chain carries TRBV2 and TRBJ2-5; 7 nucleotides line up with TRBD2. The CDR3 extends over 16 amino acids. Germline CDR1 is SNHLY and CDR2 is FYNNEI. CDR3 sequence reads: CASREDARDYGETQYF. As DNA, the CDR3 is TGTGCCAGCAGGGAAGATGCCCGGGACTATGGAGAGACCCAGTACTTC.

This sequence joins TRBV10-3 and TRBJ2-7, with 7 bases identical to TRBD2. V trimming: 4 bases; J trimming: 3 bases; junction bases outside the gene matches: 9. The CDR3 length is 15 residues. CDR1 is ENHRY and CDR2 is SYGVKD in the germline V gene. The CDR3 DNA follows: TGTGCCATCAGTGCCCCTCAGTCGGGGGGCTACGAGCAGTACTTC. This translates into CAISAPQSGGYEQYF.

The chain recombines TRBV30 with TRBJ1-1; 8 nucleotides line up with TRBD1. CDR1 GTSNPN and CDR2 SVGIG come from the germline V gene (reference sequence). The trim removed 1 base at V and 3 bases at J, leaving 4 bases unmatched. There are 14 residues in the CDR3. The CDR3 DNA reads TGTGCCTGGAGTGGACAGGGGTACGACACTGAAGCTTTCTTT. Translating gives CAWSGQGYDTEAFF.

The chain recombines TRBV30 with TRBJ2-7, with 7 positions matching TRBD2. Trimming took 3 bases from V and 1 from J; bases not matched to a gene: 6. The CDR3 length is 14 residues. CDR1 and CDR2 from the germline V gene are GTSNPN and SVGIG (reference sequence). In nucleotides, the CDR3 is TGTGCCTGGAGGCCAGCGGGAAGGTCCTACGAGCAGTACTTC. Translating gives CAWRPAGRSYEQYF.

The V and J genes are TRBV5-1 and TRBJ2-4; 7 bases fit TRBD1. V shed 1 base, J shed 0 bases, and the junction held 7 bases outside the gene matches. This CDR3 region has 17 residues. The germline CDR1 and CDR2 sequences are SGHRS and YFSETQ. CDR3 loop: CASSLSPTGVAKNIQYF. The CDR3, as DNA: TGCGCCAGCAGCTTGTCTCCCACAGGGGTAGCCAAAAACATTCAGTACTTC.

The J gene is TRBJ2-1, the V gene TRBV4-3, with D unresolved. Trimming shortened V by 2 bases and J by 6 bases, and 8 bases separated the two germline ends. The germline V gene encodes CDR1 LGHNA and CDR2 YSLEER. CDR3 length: 13 residues. The CDR3 loop is CASSQTFGNEQFF. CDR3 nucleotide sequence: TGCGCCAGCAGCCAAACTTTTGGCAATGAGCAGTTCTTC.

The chain uses TRBV4-3 and TRBJ2-1, with D possibly matching TRBD2 (6 bases). Trimming took 2 bases from V and 4 from J, leaving 21 bases between them. Germline CDR1 LGHNA, CDR2 YSLEER. This CDR3 is 18 amino acids long. In DNA form, the CDR3 reads TGCGCCAGCAGCCAAAATACCGCTGGCGGGGCCCAATACAATGAGCAGTTCTTC. Its translation: CASSQNTAGGAQYNEQFF.

J is TRBJ2-1 and V is TRBV28; D is uncertain. Trimming removed 3 bases at V and 11 bases at J, with 8 bases between. The CDR3 runs to 11 residues. Germline CDR1 reads MDHEN; CDR2 reads SYDVKM. The CDR3 region has the DNA TGTGCCAGCAGTTTTACAGTTAAGCAGTTCTTC. It specifies CASSFTVKQFF.

This clone came up a few times. Other DNA variants within this sample encode the same CDR3. The chain recombines TRBV2 with TRBJ1-1, with D hard to call. The V end was cut by 3 bases, the J end by 0 bases, with 8 bases between. CDR1 and CDR2 from the germline V gene are SNHLY and FYNNEI. The CDR3 spans 14 residues. CDR3 DNA: TGTGCCAGCAGTGAGGAGGGAATGAACACTGAAGCTTTCTTT. Protein: CASSEEGMNTEAFF.

This clone has just one count. This rearrangement joins TRBV11-3 to TRBJ2-1, with TRBD2 matching 8 bases. Germline V gene lookup returns CDR1 SGHNT and CDR2 YENEEA. The CDR3 runs 16 residues. V lost 1 base to trimming and J lost 0 bases; unmatched junction nucleotides: 2. The CDR3 DNA sequence: TGTGCCAGCAGCTTAGGGGGGACTAGCTCCTACAATGAGCAGTTCTTC. It encodes CASSLGGTSSYNEQFF.

Sample share makes this clone medium-sized. The chain employs TRBV27 and TRBJ2-7, with TRBD2 as a possible D gene (5 bases). The germline V and J ends were trimmed by 4 bases and 2 bases, with 9 bases remaining between them. Per the germline V gene, CDR1 is MNHEY and CDR2 is SMNVEV (reference sequence). The CDR3 has 13 amino acids. CDR3 sequence: CASSYSVAYEQYF. CDR3 coding DNA: TGTGCCAGCAGTTATAGCGTGGCCTACGAGCAGTACTTC.

This chain joins TRBV10-3 and TRBJ2-7; TRBD2 matches 7 bases. The germline CDR1 and CDR2 sequences are ENHRY and SYGVKD. The CDR3 loop spans 14 amino acids. J gave up 5 bases and V 1 base, and 5 bases lay outside the gene matches. The CDR3, as DNA: TGTGCCATCAGTGAGTTCGGGGGAGGGGACGAGCAGTACTTC. Translated: CAISEFGGGDEQYF.

This clone was counted between two and nine times. CDR3 bases: TGTGCCAGCAGCCCGGGGGCAGATACGCAGTATTTT. It is translated as CASSPGADTQYF. The chain links TRBV7-6 to TRBJ2-3; D is possibly TRBD2 (6 bases). The germline V gene has CDR1 SGHVS and CDR2 FNYEAQ. The CDR3 covers 12 residues. Trimming cost V 5 bases and J 4 bases, with 7 bases left between them.

The rearrangement uses TRBV21-1 and TRBJ2-7; no check of the table's D call, TRBD2, against the DNA was made. TRBV21-1 is reported as a pseudogene. This CDR3 region has 17 residues. This CDR3 reads CASSKEGKGGVPSEQYF. CDR3 coding DNA: TGTGCCAGCAGCAAAGAGGGAAAAGGCGGGGTCCCATCCGAGCAGTACTTC.

The chain carries TRBV5-1 and TRBJ2-4, with 11 bases matching TRBD2. The CDR3 covers 19 residues. The germline gives CDR1 SGHRS, CDR2 YFSETQ. Trimming took 0 bases from V and 1 from J; bases not matched to a gene: 9. The DNA of the CDR3 is TGCGCCAGCAGCTTGGATCCGGGCCTAGCGGGAGGCGCCAAAAACATTCAGTACTTC. It specifies CASSLDPGLAGGAKNIQYF. Together with reference TRBV5-1 and TRBJ2-4, the CDR3 gives the full variable domain: KAGVTQTPRYLIKTRGQQVTLSCSPISGHRSVSWYQQTPGQGLQFLFEYFSETQRNKGNFPGRFSGRQFSNSRSEMNVSTLELGDSALYLCASSLDPGLAGGAKNIQYFGAGTRLSVL.

Concerning this clone itself: The junction departs from germline at one end; a sequencing error may be responsible. This chain links TRBV6-5 with TRBJ1-2, with D maybe TRBD1 (5 bases). There are 15 residues in the CDR3. Per germline, CDR1 MNHEY and CDR2 SVGAGI. The CDR3 sequence is CASRPAAGTNYGYPF. For the CDR3, the DNA is TGTGCCAGCAGACCAGCCGCCGGGACTAACTATGGCTACCCCTTC.

This chain uses TRBV5-6 with TRBJ2-7; D is unresolved. This CDR3 is 13 amino acids long. Per the germline V gene, CDR1 is SGHDT and CDR2 is YYEEEE. V lost 0 bases to trimming and J lost 2 bases, with 6 bases between them. This chain's CDR3 is CASSLGRAYEQYF. Written as DNA, the CDR3 is TGTGCCAGCAGCTTGGGCCGAGCCTACGAGCAGTACTTC.